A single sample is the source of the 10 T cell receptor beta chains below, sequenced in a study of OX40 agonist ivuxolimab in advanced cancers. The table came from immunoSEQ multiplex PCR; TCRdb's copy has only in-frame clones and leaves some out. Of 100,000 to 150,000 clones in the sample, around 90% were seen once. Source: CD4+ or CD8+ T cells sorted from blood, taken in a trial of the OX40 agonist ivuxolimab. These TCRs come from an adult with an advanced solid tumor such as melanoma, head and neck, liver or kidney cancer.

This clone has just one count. CDR3 region: CASSYDTLNTEAFF. The DNA for the CDR3 is TGTGCCAGCAGTTACGACACCCTGAACACTGAAGCTTTCTTT. This rearrangement joins TRBV6-6 to TRBJ1-1, with D uncertain. Germline V gene sequence: CDR1 MNHNY, CDR2 SVGAGI (reference sequence). Trimming removed 2 bases from V and 0 bases from J, with 7 bases in between. CDR3 length: 14 amino acids.

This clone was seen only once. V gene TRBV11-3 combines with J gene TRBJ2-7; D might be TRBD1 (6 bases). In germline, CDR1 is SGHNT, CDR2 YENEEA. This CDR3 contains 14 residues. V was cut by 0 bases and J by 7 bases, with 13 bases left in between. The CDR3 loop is CASSLDQTGREQYF. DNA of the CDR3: TGTGCCAGCAGCTTAGATCAAACAGGGCGAGAGCAGTACTTC.

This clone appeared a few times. CDR3 nucleotides: TGTGCCAGCAAAACAGGGGGCTACGAGCAGTACTTC. Protein product: CASKTGGYEQYF. The gene calls are TRBV28 and TRBJ2-7; 8 bases agree with TRBD1. The germline gives CDR1 MDHEN, CDR2 SYDVKM. There are 12 residues in the CDR3. Trimming took 7 bases from V and 3 from J; bases not matched to a gene: 2.

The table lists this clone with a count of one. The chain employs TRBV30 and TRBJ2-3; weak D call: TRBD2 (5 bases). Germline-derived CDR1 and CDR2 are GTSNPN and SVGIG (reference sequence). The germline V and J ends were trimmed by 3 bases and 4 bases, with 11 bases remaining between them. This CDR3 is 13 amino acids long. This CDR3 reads CAWSSQLADTQYF. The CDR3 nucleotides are TGTGCCTGGAGCTCCCAACTAGCAGATACGCAGTATTTT.

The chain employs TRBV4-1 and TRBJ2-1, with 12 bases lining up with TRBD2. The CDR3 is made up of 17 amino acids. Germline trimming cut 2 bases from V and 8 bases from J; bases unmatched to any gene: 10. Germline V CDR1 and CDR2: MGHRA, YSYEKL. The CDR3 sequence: CASSQFLAGGPSDEQFF. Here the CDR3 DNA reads TGCGCCAGCAGCCAATTTCTAGCGGGAGGGCCCTCGGATGAGCAGTTCTTC.

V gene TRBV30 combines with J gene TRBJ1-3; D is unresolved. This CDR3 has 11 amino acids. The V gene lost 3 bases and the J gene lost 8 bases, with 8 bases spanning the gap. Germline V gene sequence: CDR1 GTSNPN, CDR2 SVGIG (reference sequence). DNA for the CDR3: TGTGCCTGGAGGCTCGAGGACACCATATATTTT. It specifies CAWRLEDTIYF. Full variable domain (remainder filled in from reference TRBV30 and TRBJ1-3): SQTIHQWPATLVQPVGSPLSLECTVEGTSNPNLYWYRQAAGRGLQLLFYSVGIGQISSEVPQNLSASRPQDRQFILSSKKLLLSDSGFYLCAWRLEDTIYFGEGSWLTVV.

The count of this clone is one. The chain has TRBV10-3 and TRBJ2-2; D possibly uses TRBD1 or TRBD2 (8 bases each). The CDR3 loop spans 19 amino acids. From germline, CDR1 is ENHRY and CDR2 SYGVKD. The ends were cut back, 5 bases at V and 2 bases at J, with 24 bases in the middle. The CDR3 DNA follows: TGTGCCATCAGTAACAGGGGGACTTTTAGCGGGGCCAACACCGGGGAGCTGTTTTTT. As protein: CAISNRGTFSGANTGELFF.

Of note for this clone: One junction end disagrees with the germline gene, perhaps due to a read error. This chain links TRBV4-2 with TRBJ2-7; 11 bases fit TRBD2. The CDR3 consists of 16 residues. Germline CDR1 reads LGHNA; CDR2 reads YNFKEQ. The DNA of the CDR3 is TGTGCCAGCAGCCACGCCGGGACTAGCGGCGCCTACGGGCAGTACTTC. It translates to CASSHAGTSGAYGQYF.

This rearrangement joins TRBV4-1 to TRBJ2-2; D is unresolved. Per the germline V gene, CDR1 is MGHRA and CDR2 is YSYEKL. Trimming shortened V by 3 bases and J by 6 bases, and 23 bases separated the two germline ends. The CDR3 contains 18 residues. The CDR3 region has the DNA TGCGCCAGCAGCCATTCCCGGGCACCACAAAAACACGCCGGGGAGCTGTTTTTT. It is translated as CASSHSRAPQKHAGELFF.

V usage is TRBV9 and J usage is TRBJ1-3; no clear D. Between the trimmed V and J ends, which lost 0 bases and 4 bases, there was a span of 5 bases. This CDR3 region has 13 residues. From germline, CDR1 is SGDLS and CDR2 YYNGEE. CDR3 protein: CASSVDGGNTIYF. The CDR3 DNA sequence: TGTGCCAGCAGCGTAGATGGAGGAAACACCATATATTTT. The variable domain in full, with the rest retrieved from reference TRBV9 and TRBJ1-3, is DSGVTQTPKHLITATGQRVTLRCSPRSGDLSVYWYQQSLDQGLQFLIQYYNGEERAKGNILERFSAQQFPDLHSELNLSSLELGDSALYFCASSVDGGNTIYFGEGSWLTVV.